This entry lists 18 T cell receptor beta chains sequenced from one sample in a study of T cell changes during pregnancy in multiple sclerosis (dated by TCRdb to between 2018 and 2021). Libraries were constructed by the immunoSEQ multiplex PCR assay. Here the immuneACCESS table is served through TCRdb, limited to in-frame sequences with V and J called. Missing clones are a known gap in these copies; in checked studies unresolved V genes cover under half, and the rest lacks a known reason. This sample has about 45,000 clones in its table, and around nine tenths of those were observed once. Approximately 0.62% of the sample is taken by the ten largest. Material: CD4+ T cells from peripheral blood mononuclear cells, obtained in the first trimester of pregnancy. The receptors come from a female donor with multiple sclerosis, enrolled in a pregnancy study.

The CDR3 DNA follows: TGCGCCAGCAGCTTTAGCGGGCTGCGGGGGGATGAGCAGTTCTTC. It is translated as CASSFSGLRGDEQFF. The chain is built from TRBV5-1 and TRBJ2-1, with 8 bases fitting TRBD2. The V segment lost 2 bases and the J segment 8 bases; nucleotides outside the gene matches: 9. The CDR3 contains 15 residues. Germline-derived CDR1 and CDR2 are SGHRS and YFSETQ.

This chain uses TRBV5-1 with TRBJ2-7; possibly TRBD2 for D (5 bases). V lost 0 bases, J lost 0 bases, and 10 bases lay in between. Germline CDR1 is SGHRS and CDR2 is YFSETQ. The CDR3 consists of 15 residues. CDR3 protein: CASSLAGVPSYEQYF. The CDR3 DNA sequence: TGCGCCAGCAGCTTGGCCGGGGTCCCCTCCTACGAGCAGTACTTC.

The genes are TRBV19 and TRBJ1-2; TRBD1 matches at 7 bases. V lost 4 bases to trimming and J lost 7 bases; unmatched junction nucleotides: 6. CDR1 and CDR2 (germline): LNHDA, SQIVND (reference sequence). The CDR3 sequence is 13 residues long. CDR3 amino acids: CASSTDRVGGYTF. The CDR3 nucleotides are TGTGCCAGTAGTACCGACAGGGTAGGTGGCTACACCTTC.

The chain combines TRBV28 with TRBJ1-1; possible D gene TRBD1, 5 bases. Per the germline V gene, CDR1 is MDHEN and CDR2 is SYDVKM. V lost 1 base, J lost 1 base, and 7 bases lay in between. There are 14 residues in the CDR3. The CDR3 nucleotides are TGTGCCAGCAGTTTATCAGGGCCGAACACTGAAGCTTTCTTT. Translated, it gives CASSLSGPNTEAFF.

The chain uses TRBV7-9 and TRBJ1-1; D gene unclear. From germline, CDR1 is SEHNR and CDR2 FQNEAQ (reference sequence). CDR3 length: 14 residues. The ends were cut back, 5 bases at V and 5 bases at J, with 15 bases in the middle. CDR3 DNA: TGTGCCAGCAGCCAATCTTCGGGGATTACTGAAGCTTTCTTT. Residues: CASSQSSGITEAFF. Using reference TRBV7-9 and TRBJ1-1 for the parts outside the CDR3, the full variable domain is DTGVSQNPRHKITKRGQNVTFRCDPISEHNRLYWYRQTLGQGPEFLTYFQNEAQLEKSRLLSDRFSAERPKGSFSTLEIQRTEQGDSAMYLCASSQSSGITEAFFGQGTRLTVV.

The rearrangement links TRBV5-5 to TRBJ1-1; possible D gene TRBD1, 5 bases. The germline gives CDR1 SGHKS, CDR2 YYEKEE (reference sequence). V was pared by 4 bases and J by 0 bases, with 13 bases between. The CDR3 sequence is 15 residues long. This CDR3 reads CASSTRQQVNTEAFF. Written as DNA, the CDR3 is TGTGCCAGCAGCACTCGACAGCAAGTGAACACTGAAGCTTTCTTT.

Points on this clone: Germline and junction disagree at one end, which may indicate a read error. The chain employs TRBV11-2 and TRBJ1-1, with a tentative D call TRBD1 (5 bases). CDR3 length: 14 amino acids. Per germline, CDR1 SGHAT and CDR2 FQNNGV. This CDR3 reads CASSLTGGNAEAFF. CDR3 DNA sequence: TGTGCCAGCAGCTTAACTGGGGGGAACGCTGAAGCTTTCTTT.

The chain uses TRBV19 and TRBJ2-2; D is unresolved. CDR1 and CDR2 (germline): LNHDA, SQIVND (reference sequence). V lost 7 bases and J lost 0, with 15 bases in between. The CDR3 consists of 16 residues. CDR3 nucleotide sequence: TGTGCCAGTAAAGTGGCAGTGATCCCGAACACCGGGGAGCTGTTTTTT. Translating gives CASKVAVIPNTGELFF. The whole variable domain, remainder taken from reference TRBV19 and TRBJ2-2, is DGGITQSPKYLFRKEGQNVTLSCEQNLNHDAMYWYRQDPGQGLRLIYYSQIVNDFQKGDIAEGYSVSREKKESFPLTVTSAQKNPTAFYLCASKVAVIPNTGELFFGEGSRLTVL.

The J gene is TRBJ1-1, the V gene TRBV19; weak D call: TRBD1 (6 bases). Between the trimmed V and J ends, which lost 6 bases and 3 bases, there was a span of 11 bases. CDR1 is LNHDA and CDR2 is SQIVND in the germline V gene (reference sequence). The CDR3 is 13 amino acids. DNA of the CDR3: TGTGCCAGTAGCGACAGGTTCGACACTGAAGCTTTCTTT. Protein product: CASSDRFDTEAFF.

The chain is built from TRBV6-1 and TRBJ1-3; D not resolved. Germline V gives CDR1 MNHNS, CDR2 SASEGT. The CDR3 totals 13 residues. The V end lost 10 bases, the J end lost 0 bases, and 10 bases lay between the germline ends. The CDR3 region is CAIGEGSGNTIYF. As DNA, the CDR3 is TGTGCCATTGGGGAGGGCTCTGGAAACACCATATATTTT.

The rearrangement joins TRBV11-2 to TRBJ1-1; TRBD1 is a possible D gene (6 bases). The CDR3 totals 16 residues. V was clipped by 6 bases and J by 2 bases, with 19 bases between them. CDR1 SGHAT and CDR2 FQNNGV come from the germline V gene. This CDR3 is CASSRSFRDINTEAFF. The CDR3 DNA sequence: TGTGCCAGCAGTCGTTCCTTCCGGGACATAAACACTGAAGCTTTCTTT.

The V call is TRBV4-3, the J call TRBJ2-2; tentative D call: TRBD1 (6 bases). The CDR3 loop spans 17 amino acids. Trimming shortened V by 0 bases and J by 4 bases, and 15 bases separated the two germline ends. Germline lookup yields CDR1 LGHNA and CDR2 YSLEER. This CDR3 is CASSQESAGEFTGELFF. CDR3 DNA sequence: TGCGCCAGCAGCCAAGAGTCCGCAGGGGAGTTCACCGGGGAGCTGTTTTTT.

V is TRBV7-3 and J is TRBJ2-6; 8 bases match TRBD1. CDR1 is SGHTA and CDR2 is FQGTGA in the germline V gene. V lost 8 bases, J lost 1 base, and 10 bases stayed unmatched. CDR3 length: 17 residues. CDR3 coding DNA: TGTGCCAGCTCCCGAGGGACAGGCACGTCTGGGGCCAACGTCCTGACTTTC. Translation: CASSRGTGTSGANVLTF.

V is TRBV6-1 and J is TRBJ1-2; D call uncertain. The CDR3 covers 14 residues. CDR1 and CDR2 from the germline V gene are MNHNS and SASEGT. Trimming stripped 5 bases from V and 8 bases from J, with 18 bases between. The CDR3 nucleotides are TGTGCCAGCAGTCGCTCGGGGATGGTAGACGGCTACACCTTC. Its translation is CASSRSGMVDGYTF.

About this clone: Germline and junction disagree at one end, which may indicate a read error. V is TRBV29-1 and J is TRBJ1-4; 7 bases fit TRBD1. The germline CDR1 and CDR2 sequences are SQVTM and ANQGSEA. This CDR3 is built from 14 residues. The CDR3: CSVEGTASNEKLFF. CDR3 sequence (DNA): TGCAGCGTGGAAGGGACAGCGAGTAATGAAAAACTGTTTTTT.

This clone was found a few times. V gene TRBV30 combines with J gene TRBJ1-5; perhaps TRBD1 as D (6 bases). Germline-derived CDR1 and CDR2 are GTSNPN and SVGIG (reference sequence). V was shortened by 3 bases and J by 5 bases, with 14 bases between the two germline ends. The CDR3 has 14 residues. CDR3 DNA: TGTGCCTGGAGCGGACAGAGATATTATCAGCCCCAGCATTTT. It specifies CAWSGQRYYQPQHF.

The J gene is TRBJ1-2, the V gene TRBV10-3; D may be TRBD1 (5 bases). V shed 3 bases and J shed 1 base, with 6 bases lying between them. The germline gives CDR1 ENHRY, CDR2 SYGVKD. The CDR3 contains 13 residues. CDR3 coding DNA: TGTGCCATCAGTGAAGACAGTAACTATGGCTACACCTTC. Translated, it gives CAISEDSNYGYTF.

The chain couples TRBV5-1 to TRBJ2-5; TRBD1 agrees at 9 bases. The V gene end was trimmed by 6 bases and the J gene end by 3 bases; junction bases not matched to a gene: 15. The CDR3 runs to 17 residues. Germline values: CDR1 SGHRS, CDR2 YFSETQ. CDR3 nucleotides: TGCGCCAGCAACCTGAGGGGACAGGGTTTTATGGAAGAGACCCAGTACTTC. This translates into CASNLRGQGFMEETQYF.